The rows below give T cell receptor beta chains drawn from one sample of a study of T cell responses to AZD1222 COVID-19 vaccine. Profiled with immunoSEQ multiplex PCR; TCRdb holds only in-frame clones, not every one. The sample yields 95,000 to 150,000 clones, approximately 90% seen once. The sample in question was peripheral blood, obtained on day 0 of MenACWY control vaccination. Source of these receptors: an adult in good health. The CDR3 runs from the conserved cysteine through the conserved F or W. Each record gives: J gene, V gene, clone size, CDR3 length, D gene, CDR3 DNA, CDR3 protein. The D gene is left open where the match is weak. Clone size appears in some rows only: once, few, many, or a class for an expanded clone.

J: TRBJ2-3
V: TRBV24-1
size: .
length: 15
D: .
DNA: TGTGCCACCAGTGGCCCCGGGACTAGCACAGATACGCAGTATTTT
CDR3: CATSGPGTSTDTQYF

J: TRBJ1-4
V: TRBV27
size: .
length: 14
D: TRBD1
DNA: TGTGCCAGCAGCCGGGACAGGAATAATGAAAAACTGTTTTTT
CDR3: CASSRDRNNEKLFF

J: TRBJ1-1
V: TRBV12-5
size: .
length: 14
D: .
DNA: TGTGCTAGTGGTACAGGGATTGGAATCTCTGAAGCTTTCTTT
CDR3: CASGTGIGISEAFF

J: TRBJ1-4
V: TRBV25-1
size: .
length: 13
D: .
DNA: TGTGCCAGCAGGAGGGGCGAAAATGAAAAACTGTTTTTT
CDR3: CASRRGENEKLFF

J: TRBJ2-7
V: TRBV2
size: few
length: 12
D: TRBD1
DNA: TGTGCCAGCAGTGCATCAGGGGGCGAGCAGTACTTC
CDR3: CASSASGGEQYF

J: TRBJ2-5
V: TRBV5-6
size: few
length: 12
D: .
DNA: TGTGCCAGCAGCTTGGTAGAAGAGACCCAGTACTTC
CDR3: CASSLVEETQYF

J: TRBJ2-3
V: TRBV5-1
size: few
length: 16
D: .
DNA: TGCGCCAGCAGCTTGGCGCAGGGTACGGGCACAGATACGCAGTATTTT
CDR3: CASSLAQGTGTDTQYF

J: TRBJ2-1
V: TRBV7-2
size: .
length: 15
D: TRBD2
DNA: TGTGCCAGCAGCGTTAGCGGGAGTACATACAATGAGCAGTTCTTC
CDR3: CASSVSGSTYNEQFF

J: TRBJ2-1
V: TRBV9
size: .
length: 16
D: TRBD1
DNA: TGTGCCAGCAGCCCGGGGACAGGGGCGGGATACAATGAGCAGTTCTTC
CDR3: CASSPGTGAGYNEQFF

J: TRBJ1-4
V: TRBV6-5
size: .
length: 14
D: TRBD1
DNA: TGTGCCAGCGGATCAGGACAGGGCTGGAGAAAACTGTTTTTT
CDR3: CASGSGQGWRKLFF

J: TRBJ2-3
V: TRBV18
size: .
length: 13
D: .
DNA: TGTGCCAGCTCACCCGGGGGAGGAGATACGCAGTATTTT
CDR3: CASSPGGGDTQYF

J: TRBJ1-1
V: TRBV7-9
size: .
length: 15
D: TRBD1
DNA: TGTGCCAGCAGCCCTAGAGCTGGGGACAGGGGTGAAGCTTTCTTT
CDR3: CASSPRAGDRGEAFF

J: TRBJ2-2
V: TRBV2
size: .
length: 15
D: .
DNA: TGTGCCAGCAGTGAGCGCCTAGTGGGTACCGGGGAGCTGTTTTTT
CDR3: CASSERLVGTGELFF

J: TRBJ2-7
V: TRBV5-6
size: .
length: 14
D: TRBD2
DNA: TGTGCCAGCAGTTCTCTAGCGGGAGTTTACGAGCAGTACTTC
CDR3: CASSSLAGVYEQYF

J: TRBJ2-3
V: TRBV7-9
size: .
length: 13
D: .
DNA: TGTGCCAGCAGCTTTACGGGCACAGATACGCAGTATTTT
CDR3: CASSFTGTDTQYF

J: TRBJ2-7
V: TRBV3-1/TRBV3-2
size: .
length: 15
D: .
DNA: TGTGCCAGCAGCCTGGGGGCTAGTAGCGGCGTCGAGCAGTACTTC
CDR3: CASSLGASSGVEQYF